The clone carrying this T cell receptor beta chain was observed once. The table came from immunoSEQ multiplex PCR; TCRdb's copy has only in-frame clones and leaves some out. The data contain roughly 100,000 clones, approximately 80% of them singletons. This sample was included in a study of blood T cell repertoires in COVID-19. Overall study: PBMCs, B-cell-depleted T cells, or T cells were the source of the cDNA or gDNA that made up the material.

V trimming: 2 bases; J trimming: 5 bases; junction bases outside the gene matches: 0. The CDR3 has 12 residues. The germline gives CDR1 SGDLS, CDR2 YYNGEE. This rearrangement joins TRBV9 to TRBJ2-5; 7 bases align to TRBD2. Sequenced: peripheral blood. This sequence was found in a man between 65 and 79 years old with acute or convalescent COVID-19. The CDR3 here is CASSVGGETQYF. In DNA, the CDR3 is TGTGCCAGCAGCGTGGGAGGGGAGACCCAGTACTTC. The full variable domain, its missing parts supplied by reference TRBV9 and TRBJ2-5, is DSGVTQTPKHLITATGQRVTLRCSPRSGDLSVYWYQQSLDQGLQFLIQYYNGEERAKGNILERFSAQQFPDLHSELNLSSLELGDSALYFCASSVGGETQYFGPGTRLLVL.